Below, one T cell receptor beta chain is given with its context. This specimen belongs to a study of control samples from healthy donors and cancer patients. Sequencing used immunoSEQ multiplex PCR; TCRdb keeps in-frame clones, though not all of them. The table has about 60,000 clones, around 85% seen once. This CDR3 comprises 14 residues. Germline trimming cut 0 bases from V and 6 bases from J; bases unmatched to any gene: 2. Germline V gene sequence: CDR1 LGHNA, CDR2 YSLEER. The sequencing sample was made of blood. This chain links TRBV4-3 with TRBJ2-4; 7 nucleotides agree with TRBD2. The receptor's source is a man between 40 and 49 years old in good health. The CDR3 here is CASSQDGGGNIQYF. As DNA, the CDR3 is TGCGCCAGCAGCCAAGATGGGGGGGGAAACATTCAGTACTTC.